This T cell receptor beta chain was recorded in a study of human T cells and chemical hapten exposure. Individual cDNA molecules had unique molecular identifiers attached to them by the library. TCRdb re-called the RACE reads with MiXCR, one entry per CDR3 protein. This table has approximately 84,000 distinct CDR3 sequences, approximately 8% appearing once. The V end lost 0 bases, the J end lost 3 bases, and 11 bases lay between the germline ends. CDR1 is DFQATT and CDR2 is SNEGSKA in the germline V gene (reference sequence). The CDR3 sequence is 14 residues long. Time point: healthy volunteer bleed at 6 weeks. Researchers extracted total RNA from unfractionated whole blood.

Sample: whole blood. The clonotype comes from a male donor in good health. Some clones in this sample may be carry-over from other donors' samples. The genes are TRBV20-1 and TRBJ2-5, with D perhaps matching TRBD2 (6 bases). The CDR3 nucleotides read TGCAGTGCTAGAGATCCGAGGAGGGAAGAGACCCAGTACTTC. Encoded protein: CSARDPRREETQYF.